Included here is one TCR beta chain sequence, with context. This clone's antigen is unknown. Qualities for individual bases were not recorded, and no much larger clone is one base off. In the germline V gene, CDR1 corresponds to MDHEN and CDR2 to SYDVKM. CDR3 length: 15 amino acids, cysteine to phenylalanine. Only the CDR3 DNA is retained, 45 bases long and in frame from the first base. At the junction V is shortened by 5 bases and J by 5 bases, with 15 bases in between. From each donor, a single peripheral blood sample of roughly 0.11 L on average was drawn into heparinised tubes. A BD FACSAria II and a panel including CD45RO, CCR7, CD25, CD127, CD95 and CD27 were used to sort naive, central memory, regulatory and stem cell-like memory CD4+ T cells. Purity was above 95% for every sorted population. Right away, PBMCs were isolated by Lymphoprep density gradient centrifugation and were stained directly, with no culture step. To minimize batch effects, samples were stained and sorted in pairs, one healthy donor with one patient per experiment.

The record originates from a study of beta chain features in type 1 diabetes (dated by TCRdb to 2016 to 2018). For the study in its entirety: Patients and healthy donors did not differ in mean age, gender distribution, total cell number or subset yield. Across all samples, 107,917,701 sorted cells were examined, and cell number per subset correlated strongly with RNA yield. The study compared the TCRB repertoires of sorted circulating CD4+ T cell subsets in recently diagnosed type 1 diabetes patients with those in matched healthy donors. Regulatory and stem cell-like memory subsets were obtained from only 8 patients and roughly eight healthy donors, while naive and central memory subsets were obtained from all 28 donors.

The entire amount of isolated RNA was reverse transcribed using the High Capacity cDNA Reverse Transcription Kit, so the sequenced TCRB transcripts were expressed ones. Deep immunoSEQ sequencing was applied to naive, central memory and regulatory T cell samples, giving an average of roughly 3.5 million total reads per sample. Sorted cells were lysed in RLT buffer and RNA was extracted with DNase-treated RNeasy Micro or Mini kits, depending on cell number. To prevent cross-contamination, every cell subset was processed on its own, while patient and healthy donor samples were processed together. The immunoSEQ multiplex PCR was used to amplify TCRB sequences from cDNA, generating 87-bp fragments that spanned the CDR3 region. Amplicons were sequenced on the Illumina HiSeq platform. The published analysis was carried out like this. PCR bias was computationally corrected using synthetic template baselines, reads within Hamming distance 2 were collapsed, and singletons that could not be merged were discarded. Reads were aligned to IMGT to assign V, D and J genes, CDR3 length, and insertions or deletions at six rearrangement sites. Clonotype counts were normalized to sorted cell number within each subset before computing true diversity and Gini coefficients with the tcR R package. Repertoire sharing was quantified using the overlap coefficient calculated on TCRB nucleotide sequences. Out-of-frame TCRB sequences from naive cells were analyzed to stand in for the pre-selection repertoire. TCRdb retrieved this table from immuneACCESS and kept in-frame rearrangements only. Not all clones are present; in checked studies, unresolved V genes account for under half, and no reason is known for the remainder. V, J and clone size reflect that table, while D and trimming were determined from the DNA. In all, the sample holds around 300,000 clones, and 15% of those were seen once. Together, the top ten hold roughly 0.015% of the sample.

On the study overall, not on this receptor specifically: Because small numbers of individuals were included in the HLA sub-analyses, any influence of HLA type on TCRB rearrangement was left unresolved. At VDJ recombination sites, type 1 diabetes patients had fewer insertions and more deleted nucleotides, which implies abnormalities in thymic rearrangement. In all four CD4+ subsets, TCRB CDR3 length was moderately but significantly shorter in type 1 diabetes patients. Naive, central memory and regulatory TCRB repertoires appeared to be more alike among patients than among healthy donors. Sequencing cDNA rather than genomic DNA could over-represent highly expressing activated cells, although activation and CD3 levels did not differ between groups. Shorter templates might have been favored by PCR, but patient and control samples were amplified and corrected together, so both groups would have been affected equally by any skew.

The sample comprised naive CD4+ T cells from blood. The cell subset or site label corresponds to: true naive CD4+ T cells. This chain is built from TRBV28 and TRBJ1-4, and perhaps TRBD1 as D gene, on 6 matching bases. This sequence was found in a man younger than 35 with type 1 diabetes. The CDR3: CASSLAGAQNEKLFF. The sequenced DNA: TGTGCCAGCAGTCTGGCAGGGGCCCAAAATGAAAAACTGTTTTTT.